The sequence of this T cell receptor (beta chain) was determined in a study of T cell changes during pregnancy in multiple sclerosis. V trimming: 4 bases; J trimming: 3 bases; junction bases outside the gene matches: 7. Germline V lookup: CDR1 SGHRS, CDR2 YFSETQ. The CDR3 length is 14 residues. Profiled with immunoSEQ multiplex PCR; TCRdb holds only in-frame clones, not every one. This table has tens of thousands of clones, over 85% appearing once. The receptor was derived from a female donor with multiple sclerosis, enrolled in a pregnancy study. V is TRBV5-1 and J is TRBJ2-7; 7 bases align to TRBD1. This specimen was peripheral blood, taken before pregnancy. CDR3 coding DNA: TGCGCCAGCAGCCGGGGACAGAGGGACTACGAGCAGTACTTC. As protein: CASSRGQRDYEQYF.